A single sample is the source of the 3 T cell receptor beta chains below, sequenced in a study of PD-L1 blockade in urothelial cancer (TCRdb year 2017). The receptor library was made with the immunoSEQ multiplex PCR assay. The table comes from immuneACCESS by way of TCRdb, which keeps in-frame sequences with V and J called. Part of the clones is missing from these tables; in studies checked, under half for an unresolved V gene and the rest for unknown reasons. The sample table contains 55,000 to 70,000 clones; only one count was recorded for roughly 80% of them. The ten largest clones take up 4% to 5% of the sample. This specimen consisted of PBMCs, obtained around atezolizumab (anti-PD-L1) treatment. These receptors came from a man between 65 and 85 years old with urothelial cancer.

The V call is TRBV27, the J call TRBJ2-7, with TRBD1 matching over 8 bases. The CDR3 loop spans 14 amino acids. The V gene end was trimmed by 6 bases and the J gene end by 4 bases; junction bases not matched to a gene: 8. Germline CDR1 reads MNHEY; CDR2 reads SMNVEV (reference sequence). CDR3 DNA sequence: TGTGCCAGCAGGGCGACAGGGGTCGGTTACGAGCAGTACTTC. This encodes CASRATGVGYEQYF.

The CDR3 is CASSPGTSGRMETQYF. CDR3 DNA sequence: TGTGCCAGCAGCCCCGGGACTAGCGGGAGGATGGAGACCCAGTACTTC. The chain joins TRBV7-9 to TRBJ2-5; 15 bases agree with TRBD2. V was pared by 5 bases and J by 5 bases, with 6 bases of the junction left unmatched. This CDR3 region has 16 residues. CDR1 SEHNR and CDR2 FQNEAQ come from the germline V gene (reference sequence). Filled out from reference TRBV7-9 and TRBJ2-5, the complete variable domain reads DTGVSQNPRHKITKRGQNVTFRCDPISEHNRLYWYRQTLGQGPEFLTYFQNEAQLEKSRLLSDRFSAERPKGSFSTLEIQRTEQGDSAMYLCASSPGTSGRMETQYFGPGTRLLVL.

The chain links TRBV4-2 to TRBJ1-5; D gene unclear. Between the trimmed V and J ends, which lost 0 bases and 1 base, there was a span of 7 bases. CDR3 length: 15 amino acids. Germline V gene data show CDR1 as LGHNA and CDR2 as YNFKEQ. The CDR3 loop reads CASSQDIRSNQPQHF. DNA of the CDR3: TGTGCCAGCAGCCAAGATATTAGAAGCAATCAGCCCCAGCATTTT.